Below, 10 T cell receptor beta chains from the same sample are listed, as sequenced in a study of molecular identifiers for immune sequencing clone quantification. TCRdb redid the calling of the PCR reads with MiXCR, one entry per CDR3 protein. The table has over 300,000 distinct CDR3 sequences, under 25% seen once; the top ten hold about 0.73%. What was sequenced was naive CD8+ T cells from blood, with Jurkat cell RNA spiked in. As to subset: FACS-sorted CD8+CD4-CCR7+CD45RA+ naive T cells. These receptor sequences come from a human donor in good health. Some libraries in this study had Jurkat cell RNA spiked in.

In nucleotides, the CDR3 is TGTGCTAGCTGCGTAGGGACTAGCTCAAGCACAGATACGCAGTATTTT. Protein sequence: CASCVGTSSSTDTQYF. J is TRBJ2-3 and V is TRBV9; 9 nucleotides match TRBD2. CDR3 size: 16 residues. Germline V CDR1 and CDR2: SGDLS, YYNGEE.

This clonotype occurred a few times. This chain joins TRBV30 and TRBJ2-4; D possibly corresponds to TRBD1 (5 bases). Germline V lookup: CDR1 GTSNPN, CDR2 SVGIG (reference sequence). Trimming removed 2 bases from V and 0 bases from J, with 11 bases in between. CDR3 length equals 15 residues. Here the CDR3 DNA reads TGTGCCTGGAGTTTTCAGGGAACAGCCAAAAACATTCAGTACTTC. Translating it yields CAWSFQGTAKNIQYF. Supplemented by reference TRBV30 and TRBJ2-4, the full variable domain reads SQTIHQWPATLVQPVGSPLSLECTVEGTSNPNLYWYRQAAGRGLQLLFYSVGIGQISSEVPQNLSASRPQDRQFILSSKKLLLSDSGFYLCAWSFQGTAKNIQYFGAGTRLSVL.

This chain uses TRBV7-6 with TRBJ2-5; TRBD2 agrees at 7 bases. Germline CDR1 SGHVS, CDR2 FNYEAQ. V gave up 5 bases and J gave up 4 bases; unmatched junction bases: 13. This CDR3 comprises 16 residues. CDR3 loop: CASSLRTRKGPETQYF. The CDR3 coding sequence is TGTGCCAGCAGCCTTAGGACTAGGAAGGGCCCAGAGACCCAGTACTTC.

The V and J genes are TRBV6-5 and TRBJ2-3; maybe TRBD2 (8 bases). Germline CDR1 and CDR2: MNHEY and SVGAGI. V lost 6 bases and J 0 bases, leaving 19 bases between the germline ends. The CDR3 totals 17 residues. The CDR3 reads CASSVGTAGASTDTQYF. CDR3 sequence (DNA): TGTGCCAGCAGCGTAGGGACAGCGGGGGCCAGCACAGATACGCAGTATTTT.

A few counts support this clonotype. The genes are TRBV27 and TRBJ2-2; possibly TRBD2 for D (6 bases). V lost 1 base and J 4 bases, leaving 10 bases between the germline ends. CDR3 length: 15 residues. From germline, CDR1 is MNHEY and CDR2 SMNVEV (reference sequence). CDR3: CASSLFSSATGELFF. The CDR3 region has the DNA TGTGCCAGCAGTTTATTTTCTAGCGCCACCGGGGAGCTGTTTTTT.

A remark on this clonotype: Given a much more abundant clone one base away, this may be a read error. J is TRBJ2-5 and V is TRBV5-5; a possible D gene is TRBD1 (6 bases). Trimming took off 4 bases at V and 2 bases at J, with 21 bases between the two ends. The V gene's germline CDR1 is SGHKS and CDR2 YYEKEE (reference sequence). The CDR3 totals 17 residues. The CDR3: CASSEGRGKVRQETQYF. The CDR3, as DNA: TGTGCCAGCAGCGAAGGCAGGGGAAAGGTTCGGCAAGAGACCCAGTACTTC.

V is TRBV2 and J is TRBJ2-7; 10 nucleotides line up with TRBD2. Unmatched junction bases numbered 17, after V lost 5 bases and J lost 7 bases. CDR3 length: 17 residues. The germline CDR1 and CDR2 sequences are SNHLY and FYNNEI. The CDR3 is CASSWASGRGIYNEQYF. The CDR3 DNA follows: TGTGCCAGCAGTTGGGCTAGCGGGAGAGGAATCTACAATGAGCAGTACTTC.

The table lists this clonotype with many counts. CDR3 in amino acids: CASSKGDRGSVGNF. The CDR3 coding sequence is TGTGCCAGCAGCAAGGGTGACAGGGGAAGCGTGGGGAACTTC. The chain couples TRBV21-1 to TRBJ2-7; TRBD1, as called in the table, went unchecked against the DNA. TRBV21-1 counts as a pseudogene. The CDR3 is made up of 14 amino acids.

The CDR3 DNA reads as TGTGCCAGCAGTCTATATCACTCAGTCTATCAGCCCCAGCATTTT. This codes for CASSLYHSVYQPQHF. The genes are TRBV27 and TRBJ1-5, with D unresolved. CDR3 length: 15 residues. Trimming left V 5 bases short and J 5 bases short, with 16 bases between. CDR1 and CDR2 (germline): MNHEY, SMNVEV (reference sequence).

In this sample, this clonotype turned up a few times. The chain couples TRBV30 to TRBJ1-2; no clear D. With 4 bases removed from V and 0 bases from J, the gap between germline ends came to 15 bases. From germline, CDR1 is GTSNPN and CDR2 SVGIG (reference sequence). The CDR3 loop spans 15 amino acids. The CDR3, as DNA: TGTGCCTGGAATGTATTCCAGCTGACTAACTATGGCTACACCTTC. Its translation: CAWNVFQLTNYGYTF.